This T cell receptor (beta chain) came from a study of shared clonotypes between healthy human individuals. Study results and caveats: Clonotype sharing among donors was thought likely to change with sequencing depth.

Naive CD8 cells lacked CD45RO, underwent positive selection for CCR7 and left out terminally differentiated effector memory CD45RA+ cells. Those who donated, Caucasian adults without exception, all lived in Nashville, Tennessee. Method: immunoSEQ multiplex PCR; TCRdb's copy keeps in-frame clones and lacks some. The table shows 2 million or so clones, with about 95% occurring only once. As to this clone: Its antigen is not known.

The clonotype was recovered from a man between 18 and 35 years old in good health. The sequencing sample was made of naive CD8+ T cells sorted from blood.

CDR3 coding DNA: TGTGCCAGCAGTTTATCGGAGGGATCGGTCTATGGCTACACCTTC. Its translation: CASSLSEGSVYGYTF. The chain carries TRBV27 and TRBJ1-2; no reliable D call. The germline V gene has CDR1 MNHEY and CDR2 SMNVEV (reference sequence). V was trimmed by 0 bases and J by 4 bases, leaving 12 bases between them. The CDR3 contains 15 residues.